This T cell receptor beta chain was sequenced for a study of identifying expanded T cells in peripheral blood. Collection occurred without any documented infections or immune events in donors. The CDR3 is 14 amino acids. V was cut by 6 bases and J by 3 bases, with 15 bases left in between. The germline V gene has CDR1 WNHNN and CDR2 SYGVQD (reference sequence). The assay was immunoSEQ multiplex PCR, and TCRdb's table has in-frame clones only and misses some. The profile shows under 70,000 clones, over 75% of them singletons. As to this clone: Its specificity is not known.

Findings and limits, study-wide: Clone count variance between approximately 2-week samples rose with total template count.

The receptor was derived from a person aged 18 to 75 in good health. The V and J genes are TRBV10-1 and TRBJ2-7; a weak D match, TRBD2 (6 bases). The sample was blood. CDR3 sequence (DNA): TGCGCCAGCAGCGCCGGGACTCACCTCTACGAGCAGTACTTC. It yields the protein CASSAGTHLYEQYF.